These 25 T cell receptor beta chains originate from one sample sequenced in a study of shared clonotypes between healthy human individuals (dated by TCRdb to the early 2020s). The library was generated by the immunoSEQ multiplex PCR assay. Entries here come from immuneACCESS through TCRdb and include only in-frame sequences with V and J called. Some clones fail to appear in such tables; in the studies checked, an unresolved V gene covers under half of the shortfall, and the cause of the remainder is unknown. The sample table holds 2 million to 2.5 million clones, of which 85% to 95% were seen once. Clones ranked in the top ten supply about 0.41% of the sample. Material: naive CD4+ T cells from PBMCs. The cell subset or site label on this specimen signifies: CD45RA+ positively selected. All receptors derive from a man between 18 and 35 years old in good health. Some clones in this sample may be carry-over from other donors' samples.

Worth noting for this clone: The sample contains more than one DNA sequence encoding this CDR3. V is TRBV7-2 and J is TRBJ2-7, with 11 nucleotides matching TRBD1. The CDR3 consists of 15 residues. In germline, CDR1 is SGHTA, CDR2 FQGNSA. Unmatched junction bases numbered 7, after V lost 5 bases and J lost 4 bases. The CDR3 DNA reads TGTGCCAGCAGCCCGACCGGACAGGGGGCTTACGAGCAGTACTTC. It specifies CASSPTGQGAYEQYF. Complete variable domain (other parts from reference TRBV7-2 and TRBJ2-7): GAGVSQSPSNKVTEKGKDVELRCDPISGHTALYWYRQSLGQGLEFLIYFQGNSAPDKSGLPSDRFSAERTGGSVSTLTIQRTQQEDSAVYLCASSPTGQGAYEQYFGPGTRLTVT.

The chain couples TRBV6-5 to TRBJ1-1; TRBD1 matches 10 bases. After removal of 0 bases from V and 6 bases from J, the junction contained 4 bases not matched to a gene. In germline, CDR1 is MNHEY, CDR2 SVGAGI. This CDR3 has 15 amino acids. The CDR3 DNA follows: TGTGCCAGCAGTTACTCGGGACAGGGGTTGGCTGAAGCTTTCTTT. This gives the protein CASSYSGQGLAEAFF.

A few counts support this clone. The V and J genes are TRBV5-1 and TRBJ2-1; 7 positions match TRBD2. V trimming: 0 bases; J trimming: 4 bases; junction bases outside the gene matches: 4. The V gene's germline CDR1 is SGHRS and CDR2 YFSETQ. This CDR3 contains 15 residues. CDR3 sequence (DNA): TGCGCCAGCAGCTTGGTGGGAGGGCAGTACAATGAGCAGTTCTTC. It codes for CASSLVGGQYNEQFF.

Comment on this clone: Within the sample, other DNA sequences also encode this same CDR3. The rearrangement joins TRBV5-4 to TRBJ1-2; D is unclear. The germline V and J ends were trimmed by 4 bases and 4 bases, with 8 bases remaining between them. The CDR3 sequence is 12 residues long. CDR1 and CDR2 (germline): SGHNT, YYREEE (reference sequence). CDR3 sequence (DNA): TGTGCCAGCAGCCTGGAAACCTATGGCTACACCTTC. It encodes CASSLETYGYTF. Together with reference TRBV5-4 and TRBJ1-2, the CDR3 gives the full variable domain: ETGVTQSPTHLIKTRGQQVTLRCSSQSGHNTVSWYQQALGQGPQFIFQYYREEENGRGNFPPRFSGLQFPNYSSELNVNALELDDSALYLCASSLETYGYTFGSGTRLTVV.

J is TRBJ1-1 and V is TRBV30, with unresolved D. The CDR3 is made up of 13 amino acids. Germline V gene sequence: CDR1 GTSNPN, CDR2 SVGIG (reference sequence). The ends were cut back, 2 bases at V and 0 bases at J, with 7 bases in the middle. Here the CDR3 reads CAWSTRVNTEAFF. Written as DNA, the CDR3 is TGTGCCTGGAGTACCCGGGTGAACACTGAAGCTTTCTTT.

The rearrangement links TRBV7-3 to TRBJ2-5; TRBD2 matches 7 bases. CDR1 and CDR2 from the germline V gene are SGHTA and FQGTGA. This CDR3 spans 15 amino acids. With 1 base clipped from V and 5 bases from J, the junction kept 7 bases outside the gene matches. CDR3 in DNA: TGTGCCAGCAGCTTAAAGGGAGGGAGTAGGGAGACCCAGTACTTC. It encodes CASSLKGGSRETQYF.

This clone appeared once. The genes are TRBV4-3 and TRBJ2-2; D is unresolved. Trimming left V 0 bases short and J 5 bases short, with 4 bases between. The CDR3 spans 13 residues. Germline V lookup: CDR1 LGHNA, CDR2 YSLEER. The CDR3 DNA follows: TGCGCCAGCAGCCAAGAGCGTACCGGGGAGCTGTTTTTT. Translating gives CASSQERTGELFF.

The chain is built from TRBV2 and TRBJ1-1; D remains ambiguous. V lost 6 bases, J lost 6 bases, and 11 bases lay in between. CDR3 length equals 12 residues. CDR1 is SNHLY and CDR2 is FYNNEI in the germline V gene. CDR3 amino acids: CASRQEGPEAFF. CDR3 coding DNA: TGTGCCAGCAGGCAGGAGGGCCCTGAAGCTTTCTTT.

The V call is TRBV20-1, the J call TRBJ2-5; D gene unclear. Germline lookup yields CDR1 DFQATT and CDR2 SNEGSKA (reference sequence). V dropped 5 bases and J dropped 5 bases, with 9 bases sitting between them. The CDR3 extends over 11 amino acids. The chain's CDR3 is CSAVGWETQYF. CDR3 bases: TGCAGTGCTGTGGGTTGGGAGACCCAGTACTTC.

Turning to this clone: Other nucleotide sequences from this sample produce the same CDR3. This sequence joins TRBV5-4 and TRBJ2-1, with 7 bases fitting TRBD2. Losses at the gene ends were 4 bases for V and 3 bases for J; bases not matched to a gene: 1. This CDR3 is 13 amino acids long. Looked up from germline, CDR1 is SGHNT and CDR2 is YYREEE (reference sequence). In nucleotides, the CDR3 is TGTGCCAGCAGCCCGGGGGGCTACAATGAGCAGTTCTTC. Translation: CASSPGGYNEQFF. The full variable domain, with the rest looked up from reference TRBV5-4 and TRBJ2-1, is ETGVTQSPTHLIKTRGQQVTLRCSSQSGHNTVSWYQQALGQGPQFIFQYYREEENGRGNFPPRFSGLQFPNYSSELNVNALELDDSALYLCASSPGGYNEQFFGPGTRLTVL.

Here the CDR3 DNA reads TGTGCCAGCAGTTACTCGACAGTCTCTGGGGCCAACGTCCTGACTTTC. This translates into CASSYSTVSGANVLTF. The V call is TRBV6-5, the J call TRBJ2-6; D perhaps matches TRBD1 (5 bases). The CDR3 has 16 residues. The germline V and J ends were trimmed by 0 bases and 0 bases, with 6 bases remaining between them. Germline-derived CDR1 and CDR2 are MNHEY and SVGAGI.

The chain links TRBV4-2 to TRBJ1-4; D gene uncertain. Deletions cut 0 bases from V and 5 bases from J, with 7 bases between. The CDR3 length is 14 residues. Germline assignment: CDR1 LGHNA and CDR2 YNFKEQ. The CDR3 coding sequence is TGTGCCAGCAGCCAAGATCGAGGCAATGAAAAACTGTTTTTT. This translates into CASSQDRGNEKLFF.

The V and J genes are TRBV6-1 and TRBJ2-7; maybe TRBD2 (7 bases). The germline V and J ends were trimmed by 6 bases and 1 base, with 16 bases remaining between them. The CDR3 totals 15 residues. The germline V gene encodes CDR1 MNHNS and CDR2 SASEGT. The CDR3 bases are TGTGCCAGCAGCGTAGGGGGGGGACCTTCCTACGAGCAGTACTTC. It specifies CASSVGGGPSYEQYF.

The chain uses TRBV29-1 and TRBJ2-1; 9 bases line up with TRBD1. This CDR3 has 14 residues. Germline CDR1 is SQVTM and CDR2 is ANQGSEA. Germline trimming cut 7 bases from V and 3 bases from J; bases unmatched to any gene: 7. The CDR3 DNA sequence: TGCAGCGCATGTAGGGACAGGGACTACAATGAGCAGTTCTTC. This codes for CSACRDRDYNEQFF.

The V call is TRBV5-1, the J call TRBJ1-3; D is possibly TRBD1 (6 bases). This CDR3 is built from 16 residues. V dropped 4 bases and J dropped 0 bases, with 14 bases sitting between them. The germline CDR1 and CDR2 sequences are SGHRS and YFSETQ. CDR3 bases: TGCGCCAGCAGCAACGACCCAGGGGACTCTGGAAACACCATATATTTT. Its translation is CASSNDPGDSGNTIYF.

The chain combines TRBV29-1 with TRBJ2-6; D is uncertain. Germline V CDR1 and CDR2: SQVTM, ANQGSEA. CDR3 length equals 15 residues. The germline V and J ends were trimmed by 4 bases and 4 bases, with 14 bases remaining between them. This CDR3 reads CSVVFGRVGANVLTF. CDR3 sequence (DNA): TGCAGCGTTGTGTTCGGTCGAGTGGGGGCCAACGTCCTGACTTTC.

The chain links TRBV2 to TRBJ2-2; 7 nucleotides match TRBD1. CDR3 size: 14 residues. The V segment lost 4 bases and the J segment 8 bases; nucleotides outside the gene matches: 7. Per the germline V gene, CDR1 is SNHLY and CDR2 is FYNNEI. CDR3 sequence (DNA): TGTGCCAGCAGTGGGGGGACAGCCAGAGGGGAGCTGTTTTTT. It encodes CASSGGTARGELFF.

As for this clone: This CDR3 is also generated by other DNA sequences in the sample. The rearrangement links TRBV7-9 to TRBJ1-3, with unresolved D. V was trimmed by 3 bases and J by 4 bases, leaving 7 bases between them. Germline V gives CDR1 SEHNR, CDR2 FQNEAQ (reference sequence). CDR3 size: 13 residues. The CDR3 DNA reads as TGTGCCAGCAGCTTGGCGTCCGGAAACACCATATATTTT. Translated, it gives CASSLASGNTIYF.

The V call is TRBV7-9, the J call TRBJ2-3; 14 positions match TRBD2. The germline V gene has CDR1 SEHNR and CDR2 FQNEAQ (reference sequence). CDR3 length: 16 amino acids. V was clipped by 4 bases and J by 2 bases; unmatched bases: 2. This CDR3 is CASSSGLAGDTDTQYF. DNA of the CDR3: TGTGCCAGCAGCTCGGGACTAGCGGGGGACACAGATACGCAGTATTTT.

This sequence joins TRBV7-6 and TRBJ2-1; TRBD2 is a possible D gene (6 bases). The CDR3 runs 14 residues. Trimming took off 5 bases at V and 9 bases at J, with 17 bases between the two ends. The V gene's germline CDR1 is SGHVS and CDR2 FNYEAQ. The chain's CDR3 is CASSETHSAGEQFF. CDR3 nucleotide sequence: TGTGCCAGCAGCGAAACCCATTCAGCGGGTGAGCAGTTCTTC.

Here the CDR3 DNA reads TGTGCCAGCAGTTTGCTTAGCAATCAGCCCCAGCATTTT. Protein: CASSLLSNQPQHF. This chain connects TRBV6-6 to TRBJ1-5; D gene ambiguous. CDR3 length equals 13 residues. Trimming shortened V by 4 bases and J by 0 bases, and 4 bases separated the two germline ends. Germline-derived CDR1 and CDR2 are MNHNY and SVGAGI (reference sequence).

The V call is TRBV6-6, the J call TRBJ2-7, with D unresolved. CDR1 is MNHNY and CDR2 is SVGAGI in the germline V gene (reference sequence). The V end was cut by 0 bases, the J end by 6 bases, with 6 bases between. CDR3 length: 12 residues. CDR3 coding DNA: TGTGCCAGCAGTTACTCTAGTCCCGAGCAGTACTTC. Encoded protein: CASSYSSPEQYF.

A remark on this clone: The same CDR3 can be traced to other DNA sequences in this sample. This chain's CDR3 is CASSSAYEQYF. The CDR3 nucleotides are TGTGCCAGCAGTTCAGCCTACGAGCAGTACTTC. V gene TRBV6-6 combines with J gene TRBJ2-7; D remains unclear. Germline V lookup: CDR1 MNHNY, CDR2 SVGAGI (reference sequence). Trimming shortened V by 4 bases and J by 2 bases, and 3 bases separated the two germline ends. The CDR3 runs to 11 residues.

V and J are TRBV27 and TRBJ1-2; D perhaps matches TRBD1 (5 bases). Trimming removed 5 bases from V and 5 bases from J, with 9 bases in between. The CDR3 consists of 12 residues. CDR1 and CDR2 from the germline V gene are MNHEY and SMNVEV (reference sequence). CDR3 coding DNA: TGTGCCAGCAGTCAGAGGGGTTATGGCTACACCTTC. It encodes CASSQRGYGYTF.

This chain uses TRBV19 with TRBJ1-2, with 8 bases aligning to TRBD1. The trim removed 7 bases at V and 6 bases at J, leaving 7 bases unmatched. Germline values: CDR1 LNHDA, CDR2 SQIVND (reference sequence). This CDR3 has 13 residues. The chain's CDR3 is CASTEQGENGYTF. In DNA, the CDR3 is TGTGCCAGTACCGAACAGGGGGAAAATGGCTACACCTTC.